This is a list of T cell receptor beta chains from one sample in a study of blood T cell repertoires in COVID-19. Assay used: immunoSEQ multiplex PCR; TCRdb lists only in-frame clones, some missing. Of roughly 100,000 clones listed, roughly 88% were seen once; the top ten hold around 2%. Sequenced input: peripheral blood. Every receptor here comes from a man in his forties or fifties with COVID-19, enrolled during active disease. CDR3s include the opening cysteine and the closing phenylalanine or tryptophan. Fields, in order: D gene, V gene, J gene, CDR3 DNA, CDR3 protein. A D gene is named only where the DNA matches it firmly.

>-|TRBV6-6|TRBJ2-3
TGTGCCAGCAGCCCCAATTGGGGGCGAGATACGCAGTATTTT
CASSPNWGRDTQYF
>-|TRBV6-5|TRBJ1-5
TGTGCCAGCAAACTCAGGGGAAATGGCCCACAGCCCCAGCATTTT
CASKLRGNGPQPQHF
>-|TRBV6-5|TRBJ2-7
TGTGCCAGCAGTTACTCGAGGAGATCCAGGGTCCACGAGCAGTACTTC
CASSYSRRSRVHEQYF
>-|TRBV29-1|TRBJ1-5
TGCAGCGTTGACGACGGGAATCAGCCCCAGCATTTT
CSVDDGNQPQHF
>TRBD1|TRBV5-8|TRBJ1-5
TGTGCCAGCAGCTTGGAGGGGACAGATTATCAGCCCCAGCATTTT
CASSLEGTDYQPQHF
>-|TRBV11-2|TRBJ2-4
TGTGCCAGCAGCTTAGATCCCGGGGGGCCCCATGGCATTCAGTACTTC
CASSLDPGGPHGIQYF
>TRBD1|TRBV7-2|TRBJ1-3
TGTGCCAGCAGCTCCGGACAGGGGGCAGGGGGAAACACCATATATTTT
CASSSGQGAGGNTIYF
>-|TRBV5-8|TRBJ1-2
TGTGCCAGCAGCTGGACAGTCTATGGCTACACCTTC
CASSWTVYGYTF
>-|TRBV28|TRBJ2-1
TGTGCCAGCAACCGGGGAAATGAGCAGTTCTTC
CASNRGNEQFF
>TRBD1|TRBV9|TRBJ2-5
TGTGCCAGCAGCCGTGCCCAGACAGGGGATTTGGAGACCCAGTACTTC
CASSRAQTGDLETQYF
>-|TRBV6-1|TRBJ1-5
TGTGCCAGCAGTGAAGGGGGAGGGGGAGGTCAGCCCCAGCATTTT
CASSEGGGGGQPQHF
>-|TRBV28|TRBJ1-3
TGTGCCAGCAGTTTACTACCGGGAACCTCTGGAAACACCATATATTTT
CASSLLPGTSGNTIYF
>TRBD1|TRBV15|TRBJ1-6
TGTGCCACCAGCGGGGGGACAGGGGTTTATAATTCACCCCTCCACTTT
CATSGGTGVYNSPLHF
>TRBD1|TRBV4-1|TRBJ1-1
TGCGCCAGCAGCCCCAGGGGGCTTACTGAAGCTTTCTTT
CASSPRGLTEAFF
>TRBD1|TRBV5-4|TRBJ2-7
TGTGCCAGCAGCTTGGGCAGGGGGCTGGACGAGCAGTACTTC
CASSLGRGLDEQYF
>-|TRBV18|TRBJ1-1
TGTGCCAGCAACAGGGATGTGGGTCACACTGAAGCTTTCTTT
CASNRDVGHTEAFF
>TRBD1|TRBV18|TRBJ2-7
TGTGCCAGCTCACCACGGCAGGGGGCCTACGAGCAGTACTTC
CASSPRQGAYEQYF
>-|TRBV18|TRBJ1-2
TGTGCCAGCGCACCCCAGGACAGTGTGGCTGGCTACACCTTC
CASAPQDSVAGYTF
>-|TRBV28|TRBJ1-1
TGTGCCAGCAGTTTACTACAGGCATTGGACACTGAAGCTTTCTTT
CASSLLQALDTEAFF
>-|TRBV30|TRBJ1-2
TGTGCCTGGAGTCCCCAGCGCGGCTACACCTTC
CAWSPQRGYTF
>-|TRBV9|TRBJ1-1
TGTGCCAGCAGCGTTACGACAGGGAACACTGAAGCTTTCTTT
CASSVTTGNTEAFF
>-|TRBV6-5|TRBJ2-7
TGTGCCAGCATAGAGGGCCTCGCTGGGTACGAGCAGTACTTC
CASIEGLAGYEQYF
>-|TRBV30|TRBJ2-7
TGTGCCTGGAGTGTCTCCTCCTACGAGCAGTACTTC
CAWSVSSYEQYF
>-|TRBV27|TRBJ2-1
TGTGCCAGCAGCCTCGAACAAGCGGCACCCTACAATGAGCAGTTCTTC
CASSLEQAAPYNEQFF
>TRBD1|TRBV6-4|TRBJ1-2
TGTGCCAGCAGTGAAACAGGGGAGGGCTACACCTTC
CASSETGEGYTF
>-|TRBV4-1|TRBJ2-3
TGCGCCAGCAGCCAAGACAGGGTTGTGACAGATACGCAGTATTTT
CASSQDRVVTDTQYF